The clone carrying this TCR beta chain has just one count. The antigen is undetermined. This sample is part of a study of CD8+ T cells in alopecia areata. Study-wide results and caveats: Whereas mice showed it more clearly, TCR sharing across patients was murkier, possibly because of HLA. Sequence data from scalp samples additionally include resident alphabeta T cells of normal skin.

Sequencing used cDNA as its template, made by extracting RNA and reverse transcribing it. Generated by immunoSEQ multiplex PCR, the TCRdb table keeps only in-frame clones and is missing some. Here the sample spans around 140,000 clones, about 50% being singletons. The investigators collected lesional scalp punch biopsies and peripheral blood from alopecia areata patients. The material was CD8+ T cells sorted from blood, obtained at week 0. This sequence was found in a human donor with alopecia areata.

The CDR3 nucleotides read TGTGCCAGCATGTCAAGAGGGGGACAGATCCTCTATGGCTACACCTTC. It is translated as CASMSRGGQILYGYTF. The chain has TRBV2 and TRBJ1-2, with TRBD1 identical over 7 bases. The CDR3 extends over 16 amino acids. Germline CDR1 reads SNHLY; CDR2 reads FYNNEI. The V and J ends lost 7 bases and 4 bases, in that order; junction bases with no gene match: 15. The full variable domain, in which reference TRBV2 and TRBJ1-2 provide the parts outside the CDR3, is EPEVTQTPSHQVTQMGQEVILRCVPISNHLYFYWYRQILGQKVEFLVSFYNNEISEKSEIFDDQFSVERPDGSNFTLKIRSTKLEDSAMYFCASMSRGGQILYGYTFGSGTRLTVV.